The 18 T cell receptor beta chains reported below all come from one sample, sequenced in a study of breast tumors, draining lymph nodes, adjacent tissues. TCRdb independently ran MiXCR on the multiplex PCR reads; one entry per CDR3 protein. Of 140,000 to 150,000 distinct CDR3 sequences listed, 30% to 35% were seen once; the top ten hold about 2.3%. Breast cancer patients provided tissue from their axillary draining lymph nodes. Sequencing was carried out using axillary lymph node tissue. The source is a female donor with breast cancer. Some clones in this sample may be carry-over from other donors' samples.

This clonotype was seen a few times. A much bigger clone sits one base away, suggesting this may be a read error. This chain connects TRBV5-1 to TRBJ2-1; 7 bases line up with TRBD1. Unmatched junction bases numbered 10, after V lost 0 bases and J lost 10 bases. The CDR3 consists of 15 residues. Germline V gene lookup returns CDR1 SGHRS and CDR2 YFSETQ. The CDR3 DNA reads TGCGCCAGCAGCTTGGGAGGGGGCTGGTTCGTCGAGCAGTTCTTC. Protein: CASSLGGGWFVEQFF.

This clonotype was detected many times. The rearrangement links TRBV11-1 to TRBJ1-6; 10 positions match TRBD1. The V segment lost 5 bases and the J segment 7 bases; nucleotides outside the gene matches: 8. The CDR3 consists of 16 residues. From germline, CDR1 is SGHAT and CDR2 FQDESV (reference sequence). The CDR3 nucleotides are TGTGCCAGCAGCCGATCCGGGACAGGGGAGAATTCACCCCTCCACTTT. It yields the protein CASSRSGTGENSPLHF.

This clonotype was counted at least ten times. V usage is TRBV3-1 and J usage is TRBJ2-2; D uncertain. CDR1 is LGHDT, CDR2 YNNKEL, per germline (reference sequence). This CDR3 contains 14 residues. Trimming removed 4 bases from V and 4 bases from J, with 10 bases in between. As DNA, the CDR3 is TGTGCCAGCAGCCGGGAATGGAGCACCGGGGAGCTGTTTTTT. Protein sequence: CASSREWSTGELFF.

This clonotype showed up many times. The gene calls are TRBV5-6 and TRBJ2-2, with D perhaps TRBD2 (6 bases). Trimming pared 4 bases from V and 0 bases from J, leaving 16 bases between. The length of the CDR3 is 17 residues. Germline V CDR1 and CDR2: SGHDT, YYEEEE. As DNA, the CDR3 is TGTGCCAGCAGCATTTTTCCGGGACTGGCGAACACCGGGGAGCTGTTTTTT. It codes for CASSIFPGLANTGELFF.

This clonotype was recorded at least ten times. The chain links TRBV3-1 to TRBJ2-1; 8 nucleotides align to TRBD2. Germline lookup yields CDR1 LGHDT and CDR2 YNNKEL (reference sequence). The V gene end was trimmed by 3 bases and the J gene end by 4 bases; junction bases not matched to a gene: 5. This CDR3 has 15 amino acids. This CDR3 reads CASSHVAGGYNEQFF. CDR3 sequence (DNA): TGTGCCAGCAGCCACGTTGCGGGGGGTTACAATGAGCAGTTCTTC.

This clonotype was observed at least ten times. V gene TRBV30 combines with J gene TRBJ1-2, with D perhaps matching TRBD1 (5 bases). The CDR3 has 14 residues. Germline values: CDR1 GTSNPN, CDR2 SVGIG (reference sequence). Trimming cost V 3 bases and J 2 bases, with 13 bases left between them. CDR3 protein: CAWSRDGGNYGYTF. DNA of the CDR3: TGTGCCTGGAGCCGCGATGGGGGGAACTATGGCTACACCTTC.

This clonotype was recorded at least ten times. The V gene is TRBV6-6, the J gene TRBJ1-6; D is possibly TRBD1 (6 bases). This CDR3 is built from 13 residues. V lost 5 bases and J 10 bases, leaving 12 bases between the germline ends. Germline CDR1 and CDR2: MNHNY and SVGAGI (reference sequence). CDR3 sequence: CASSPRGESPLHF. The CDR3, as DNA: TGTGCCAGCAGTCCCAGGGGAGAATCACCCCTCCACTTT.

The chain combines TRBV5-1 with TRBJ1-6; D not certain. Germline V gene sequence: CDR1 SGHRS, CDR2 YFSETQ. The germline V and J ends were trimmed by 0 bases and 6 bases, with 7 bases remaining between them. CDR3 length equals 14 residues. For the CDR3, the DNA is TGCGCCAGCAGCTTGGAATCTTCTAATTCACCCCTCCACTTT. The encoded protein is CASSLESSNSPLHF.

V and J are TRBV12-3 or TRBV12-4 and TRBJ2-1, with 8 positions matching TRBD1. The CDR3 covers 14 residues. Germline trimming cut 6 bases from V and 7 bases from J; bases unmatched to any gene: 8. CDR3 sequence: CASSSGGSLNEQFF. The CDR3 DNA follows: TGTGCCAGCAGCTCAGGGGGCTCCCTGAATGAGCAGTTCTTC.

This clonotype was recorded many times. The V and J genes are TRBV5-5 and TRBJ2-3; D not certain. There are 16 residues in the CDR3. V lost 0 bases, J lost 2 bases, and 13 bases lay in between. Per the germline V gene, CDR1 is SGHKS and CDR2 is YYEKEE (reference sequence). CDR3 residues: CASSLEAGRDTDTQYF. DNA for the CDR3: TGTGCCAGCAGCTTGGAGGCAGGACGAGACACAGATACGCAGTATTTT.

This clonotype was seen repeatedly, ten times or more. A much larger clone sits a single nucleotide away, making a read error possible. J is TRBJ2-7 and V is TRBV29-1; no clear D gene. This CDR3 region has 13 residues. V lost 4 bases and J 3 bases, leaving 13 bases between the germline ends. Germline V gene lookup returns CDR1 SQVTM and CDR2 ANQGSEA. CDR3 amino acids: CSVVGSDLYEQYF. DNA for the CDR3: TGCAGCGTTGTCGGGTCGGACCTCTACGAGCAGTACTTC.

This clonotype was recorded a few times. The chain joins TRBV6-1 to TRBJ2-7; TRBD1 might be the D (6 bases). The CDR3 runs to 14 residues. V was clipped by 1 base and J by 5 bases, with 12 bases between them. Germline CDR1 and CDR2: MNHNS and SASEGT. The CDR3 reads CASSEVRTENEQYF. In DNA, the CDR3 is TGTGCCAGCAGTGAAGTTAGGACAGAGAACGAGCAGTACTTC.

In DNA, the CDR3 is TGCAGCGTTCGTTCTTGGAGGACAGCTGGCTACACCTTC. This codes for CSVRSWRTAGYTF. This rearrangement joins TRBV29-1 to TRBJ1-2, with TRBD1 as a possible D gene (6 bases). Germline V CDR1 and CDR2: SQVTM, ANQGSEA. This CDR3 contains 13 residues. Deletions cut 5 bases from V and 7 bases from J, with 17 bases between.

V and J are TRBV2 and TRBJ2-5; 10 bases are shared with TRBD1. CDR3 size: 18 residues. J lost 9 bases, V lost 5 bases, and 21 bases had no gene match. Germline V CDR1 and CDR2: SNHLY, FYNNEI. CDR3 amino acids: CASSQPGQGFYSNQPQYF. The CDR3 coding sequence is TGTGCCAGCAGTCAACCGGGACAGGGGTTTTATAGCAATCAGCCCCAGTACTTC. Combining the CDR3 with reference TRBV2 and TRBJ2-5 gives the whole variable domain EPEVTQTPSHQVTQMGQEVILRCVPISNHLYFYWYRQILGQKVEFLVSFYNNEISEKSEIFDDQFSVERPDGSNFTLKIRSTKLEDSAMYFCASSQPGQGFYSNQPQYFGPGTRLLVL.

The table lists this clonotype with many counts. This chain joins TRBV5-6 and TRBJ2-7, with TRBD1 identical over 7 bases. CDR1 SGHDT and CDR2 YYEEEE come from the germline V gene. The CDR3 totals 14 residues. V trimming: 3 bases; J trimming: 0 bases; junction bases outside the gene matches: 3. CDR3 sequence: CASSSRGTSYEQYF. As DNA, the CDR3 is TGTGCCAGCAGCTCCAGGGGGACCTCCTACGAGCAGTACTTC.

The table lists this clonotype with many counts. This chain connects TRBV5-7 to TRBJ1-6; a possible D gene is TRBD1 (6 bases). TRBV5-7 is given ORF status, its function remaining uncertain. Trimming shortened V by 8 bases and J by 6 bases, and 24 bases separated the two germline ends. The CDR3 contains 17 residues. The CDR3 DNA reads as TGTGCCAGTGGGGGGGGGGGGCGCTTCCTCGGTAATTCACCCCTCCACTTT. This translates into CASGGGGRFLGNSPLHF.

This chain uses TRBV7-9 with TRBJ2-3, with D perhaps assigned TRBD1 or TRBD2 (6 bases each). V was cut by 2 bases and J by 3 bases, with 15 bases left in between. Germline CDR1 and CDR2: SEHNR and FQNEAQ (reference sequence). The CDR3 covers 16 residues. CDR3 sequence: CASSLIGGLRTDTQYF. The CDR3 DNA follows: TGTGCCAGCAGCTTAATAGGGGGGTTAAGGACAGATACGCAGTATTTT.

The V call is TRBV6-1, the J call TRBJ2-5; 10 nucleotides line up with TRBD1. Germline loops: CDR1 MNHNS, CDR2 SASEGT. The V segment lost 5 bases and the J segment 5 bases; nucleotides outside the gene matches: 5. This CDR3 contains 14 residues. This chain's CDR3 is CASSRGQGKETQYF. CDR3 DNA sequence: TGTGCCAGCAGTCGGGGACAGGGGAAGGAGACCCAGTACTTC.